Each of the 28 T cell receptor beta chains below was sequenced from the same sample in a study of OX40 agonist ivuxolimab in advanced cancers. The library was obtained by the immunoSEQ multiplex PCR assay. What TCRdb holds here is the immuneACCESS table cut down to in-frame rearrangements. Part of the clones is not present; checked against another copy, under half of the missing clones reflect an unresolved V gene, and the others are unexplained. The sample table lists 65,000 or so clones, about 83% of them with a count of one. The ten largest clonotypes hold under 0.85% of the sample. The input for sequencing was CD4+ or CD8+ T cells sorted from blood, taken in a trial of the OX40 agonist ivuxolimab. These receptors came from an adult with an advanced solid tumor such as melanoma, head and neck, liver or kidney cancer.

V gene TRBV6-5 combines with J gene TRBJ1-3, with TRBD1 matching over 7 bases. Unmatched junction bases numbered 4, after V lost 5 bases and J lost 0 bases. Germline assignment: CDR1 MNHEY and CDR2 SVGAGI. The CDR3 has 15 residues. The CDR3 sequence is CASSVQGLSGNTIYF. DNA of the CDR3: TGTGCCAGCAGTGTACAGGGGCTCTCTGGAAACACCATATATTTT.

The chain combines TRBV29-1 with TRBJ2-1; D not resolved. The CDR3 length is 14 residues. V lost 4 bases to trimming and J lost 0 bases, with 10 bases between them. The germline V gene encodes CDR1 SQVTM and CDR2 ANQGSEA. Here the CDR3 DNA reads TGCAGCGTTGCCTTACTTAGCTCCTACAATGAGCAGTTCTTC. Amino acid sequence: CSVALLSSYNEQFF.

In DNA form, the CDR3 reads TGTGCCAGCAGCTTGGGGATGGACCCAGATACGCAGTATTTT. This encodes CASSLGMDPDTQYF. This chain connects TRBV5-4 to TRBJ2-3; no definite D call. V was trimmed by 0 bases and J by 4 bases, leaving 9 bases between them. CDR3 length: 14 amino acids. Germline-derived CDR1 and CDR2 are SGHNT and YYREEE (reference sequence).

In DNA, the CDR3 is TGTGCCAGCAGCTCGAATCGACAGGGAAGCAATCAGCCCCAGCATTTT. It codes for CASSSNRQGSNQPQHF. The genes are TRBV5-6 and TRBJ1-5; TRBD1 matches 7 bases. The CDR3 loop spans 16 amino acids. The V and J ends lost 3 bases and 1 base, in that order; junction bases with no gene match: 7. Germline V CDR1 and CDR2: SGHDT, YYEEEE.

V gene TRBV19 combines with J gene TRBJ2-1; D might be TRBD1 (6 bases). The CDR3 consists of 15 residues. Germline V gene lookup returns CDR1 LNHDA and CDR2 SQIVND (reference sequence). V gave up 4 bases and J gave up 10 bases, with 20 bases separating them. CDR3 in amino acids: CASSTTGTFSGEQFF. CDR3 sequence (DNA): TGTGCCAGTAGTACAACCGGGACATTTTCTGGGGAGCAGTTCTTC.

The chain combines TRBV4-2 with TRBJ2-2, with TRBD1 matching over 7 bases. Germline trimming cut 4 bases from V and 2 bases from J; bases unmatched to any gene: 10. This CDR3 has 17 amino acids. Germline values: CDR1 LGHNA, CDR2 YNFKEQ. For the CDR3, the DNA is TGTGCCAGCAGCCGGGAAGGGGGCACAGAAAACACCGGGGAGCTGTTTTTT. Translated, it gives CASSREGGTENTGELFF.

This clone is a singleton in its sample. The rearrangement joins TRBV11-1 to TRBJ2-5; possibly TRBD2 for D (5 bases). The V end was cut by 5 bases, the J end by 1 base, with 14 bases between. CDR1 and CDR2 (germline): SGHAT, FQDESV (reference sequence). CDR3 size: 15 residues. This chain's CDR3 is CASSLGGQIQETQYF. CDR3 in DNA: TGTGCCAGCAGCCTAGGCGGGCAGATCCAAGAGACCCAGTACTTC.

V and J are TRBV6-1 and TRBJ2-2; D unclear. This CDR3 spans 17 amino acids. Germline CDR1 MNHNS, CDR2 SASEGT. The ends were cut back, 0 bases at V and 6 bases at J, with 17 bases in the middle. The CDR3 DNA reads TGTGCCAGCAGTGAAGCGCGAGCCAGTTTTGGAGCCGGGGAGCTGTTTTTT. This encodes CASSEARASFGAGELFF.

The chain joins TRBV9 to TRBJ2-3; D unresolved. Looked up from germline, CDR1 is SGDLS and CDR2 is YYNGEE. Trimming removed 4 bases from V and 0 bases from J, with 9 bases in between. This CDR3 is built from 14 residues. CDR3 region: CASSYLTSTDTQYF. The CDR3 DNA follows: TGTGCCAGCAGCTATTTGACTAGCACAGATACGCAGTATTTT.

The rearrangement uses TRBV6-5 and TRBJ1-3, with D perhaps TRBD1 (6 bases). Per germline, CDR1 MNHEY and CDR2 SVGAGI. With 9 bases removed from V and 6 bases from J, the gap between germline ends came to 18 bases. The CDR3 runs 14 residues. The CDR3 coding sequence is TGTGCCAGGAGGGGGGGATTAGAGGAAAACACCATATATTTT. It specifies CARRGGLEENTIYF.

The table lists this clone with a count of one. The J gene is TRBJ2-7, the V gene TRBV9, with 9 bases aligning to TRBD1. Per germline, CDR1 SGDLS and CDR2 YYNGEE. The CDR3 consists of 15 residues. Trimming at V came to 4 bases and at J to 1 base, leaving 6 bases not matched to a gene. The CDR3 loop is CASSTGTGWSYEQYF. The CDR3 DNA follows: TGTGCCAGCAGCACCGGGACAGGGTGGTCCTACGAGCAGTACTTC.

This chain connects TRBV7-2 to TRBJ2-2; no reliable D call. The CDR3 contains 16 residues. Trimming cost V 6 bases and J 5 bases, with 19 bases left between them. Germline CDR1 reads SGHTA; CDR2 reads FQGNSA. The CDR3 loop is CASSSLDWQRTGELFF. The CDR3 DNA reads TGTGCCAGCAGTTCCCTTGACTGGCAGAGAACCGGGGAGCTGTTTTTT.

This clone was recorded only once. The rearrangement joins TRBV10-3 to TRBJ2-3, with D unresolved. V was clipped by 0 bases and J by 4 bases, with 14 bases between them. The germline CDR1 and CDR2 sequences are ENHRY and SYGVKD. The length of the CDR3 is 16 residues. The CDR3 is CAISESIRGIADTQYF. CDR3 bases: TGTGCCATCAGTGAGTCGATACGTGGGATTGCAGATACGCAGTATTTT.

As for this clone: One junction end does not reproduce the germline sequence, and a read error may be involved. The chain links TRBV7-9 to TRBJ2-1; TRBD1 is a possible D gene (6 bases). The CDR3 runs 14 residues. Germline V gene data show CDR1 as SEHNR and CDR2 as FQNEAQ (reference sequence). CDR3 loop: CASSSRGRYTEQFF. The CDR3 DNA is TGTGCCAGCAGCTCCAGGGGACGGTACACTGAGCAGTTCTTC.

This clone was seen only a few times. The chain combines TRBV6-5 with TRBJ2-2; 9 nucleotides line up with TRBD1. The CDR3 extends over 15 amino acids. Trimming cost V 6 bases and J 6 bases; bases outside gene matches: 8. Germline V CDR1 and CDR2: MNHEY, SVGAGI. CDR3 residues: CASRVTDRGAGELFF. The CDR3, as DNA: TGTGCCAGCAGAGTTACGGACAGGGGTGCCGGGGAGCTGTTTTTT.

This clone was counted once. The chain links TRBV25-1 to TRBJ1-6; D is uncertain. The CDR3 runs 14 residues. The germline gives CDR1 MGHDK, CDR2 SYGVNS. This CDR3 reads CGSSQASYNSPLHF. The CDR3 nucleotides read TGTGGCTCCAGTCAGGCCTCCTATAATTCACCCCTCCACTTT.

The chain uses TRBV7-2 and TRBJ2-7; no reliable D call. Germline V gives CDR1 SGHTA, CDR2 FQGNSA. This CDR3 region has 13 residues. The germline V and J ends were trimmed by 0 bases and 1 base, with 4 bases remaining between them. The CDR3 DNA reads TGTGCCAGCAGCTTAGCGCGGTCCTACGAGCAGTACTTC. Protein sequence: CASSLARSYEQYF.

In this sample, this clone turned up a few times. This chain uses TRBV5-5 with TRBJ2-1, with 8 bases identical to TRBD1. The germline V gene encodes CDR1 SGHKS and CDR2 YYEKEE (reference sequence). The junction had 3 bases not matched to a gene; V was cut back by 2 bases and J by 2 bases. This CDR3 has 15 residues. CDR3 sequence reads: CASSLGTGTYNEQFF. The CDR3 DNA reads TGTGCCAGCAGCTTAGGGACAGGCACCTACAATGAGCAGTTCTTC.

The chain has TRBV29-1 and TRBJ2-5; no reliable D call. Trimming pared 7 bases from V and 3 bases from J, leaving 15 bases between. The CDR3 is 13 residues long. Germline lookup yields CDR1 SQVTM and CDR2 ANQGSEA. CDR3 sequence (DNA): TGCAGCGCTATAAGGGCCCTGAAAGAGACCCAGTACTTC. It codes for CSAIRALKETQYF.

This clone has only one observation. The rearrangement links TRBV7-6 to TRBJ2-7; TRBD1 aligns across 7 bases. Trimming took 4 bases from V and 4 from J; bases not matched to a gene: 10. The CDR3 spans 15 residues. Per germline, CDR1 SGHVS and CDR2 FNYEAQ. CDR3 sequence: CASSSQQGQGYEQYF. For the CDR3, the DNA is TGTGCCAGCAGCTCCCAACAGGGGCAGGGATACGAGCAGTACTTC.

CDR3 sequence (DNA): TGTGCCAGCACTGAGAACGGAAGGGGCGAGCAGTACTTC. This gives the protein CASTENGRGEQYF. J is TRBJ2-7 and V is TRBV6-1; perhaps TRBD1 as D (5 bases). The CDR3 is made up of 13 amino acids. Germline V gives CDR1 MNHNS, CDR2 SASEGT. V lost 7 bases to trimming and J lost 6 bases, with 16 bases between them.

This clone was counted a single time. The J gene is TRBJ1-4, the V gene TRBV9; a possible D gene is TRBD1 (5 bases). The CDR3 covers 15 residues. CDR1 and CDR2 from the germline V gene are SGDLS and YYNGEE. V shed 2 bases and J shed 6 bases, with 14 bases lying between them. CDR3 sequence: CASSVRAGRDEKLFF. The CDR3 DNA reads as TGTGCCAGCAGCGTTCGTGCAGGGAGGGATGAAAAACTGTTTTTT. Full variable domain (remainder filled in from reference TRBV9 and TRBJ1-4): DSGVTQTPKHLITATGQRVTLRCSPRSGDLSVYWYQQSLDQGLQFLIQYYNGEERAKGNILERFSAQQFPDLHSELNLSSLELGDSALYFCASSVRAGRDEKLFFGSGTQLSVL.

This chain joins TRBV19 and TRBJ1-4; D is possibly TRBD1 (6 bases). Trimming cost V 4 bases and J 0 bases, with 9 bases left between them. The CDR3 sequence is 15 residues long. CDR1 and CDR2 from the germline V gene are LNHDA and SQIVND (reference sequence). The CDR3 region is CASSTGQTTNEKLFF. CDR3 coding DNA: TGTGCCAGTAGTACCGGACAGACAACTAATGAAAAACTGTTTTTT. Together with reference TRBV19 and TRBJ1-4, the CDR3 gives the full variable domain: DGGITQSPKYLFRKEGQNVTLSCEQNLNHDAMYWYRQDPGQGLRLIYYSQIVNDFQKGDIAEGYSVSREKKESFPLTVTSAQKNPTAFYLCASSTGQTTNEKLFFGSGTQLSVL.

The chain is built from TRBV20-1 and TRBJ2-7, with TRBD1 matching over 7 bases. CDR3 length equals 11 residues. The J segment lost 2 bases and the V segment lost 6 bases, leaving 1 base of the junction unmatched. Germline V CDR1 and CDR2: DFQATT, SNEGSKA (reference sequence). CDR3 bases: TGCAGTGCCGGGACAGCCTACGAGCAGTACTTC. As protein: CSAGTAYEQYF.

V gene TRBV19 combines with J gene TRBJ1-1; TRBD1 aligns across 8 bases. This CDR3 has 14 amino acids. V dropped 8 bases and J dropped 5; count of bases not matched to a gene: 10. CDR1 LNHDA and CDR2 SQIVND come from the germline V gene (reference sequence). CDR3 loop: CASFSGGRRTEAFF. DNA for the CDR3: TGTGCCAGTTTTTCAGGGGGCAGGCGGACTGAAGCTTTCTTT.

This clone was seen a few times. Additional DNA sequences in this sample encode the identical CDR3. V gene TRBV30 combines with J gene TRBJ1-5; D unclear. The CDR3 loop spans 13 amino acids. Germline V CDR1 and CDR2: GTSNPN, SVGIG (reference sequence). The V end lost 1 base, the J end lost 0 bases, and 4 bases lay between the germline ends. CDR3 loop: CAWSDDSNQPQHF. For the CDR3, the DNA is TGTGCCTGGAGTGACGATAGCAATCAGCCCCAGCATTTT.

This chain joins TRBV5-1 and TRBJ2-3, with 11 bases identical to TRBD2. Trimming removed 4 bases from V and 0 bases from J; junction bases left unmatched: 7. In germline, CDR1 is SGHRS, CDR2 YFSETQ. The CDR3 contains 17 residues. The CDR3 DNA is TGCGCCAGCAGCCCCTCCGGGACTAGCGGTAGCACAGATACGCAGTATTTT. It is translated as CASSPSGTSGSTDTQYF. Combining the CDR3 with reference TRBV5-1 and TRBJ2-3 gives the whole variable domain KAGVTQTPRYLIKTRGQQVTLSCSPISGHRSVSWYQQTPGQGLQFLFEYFSETQRNKGNFPGRFSGRQFSNSRSEMNVSTLELGDSALYLCASSPSGTSGSTDTQYFGPGTRLTVL.

V and J are TRBV7-6 and TRBJ2-7; TRBD2 is a possible D gene (5 bases). Germline assignment: CDR1 SGHVS and CDR2 FNYEAQ. The CDR3 extends over 13 amino acids. Trimming stripped 8 bases from V and 9 bases from J, with 20 bases between. For the CDR3, the DNA is TGTGCCAGCGCGGGTGGCTCCTCATCTGGGCAGTACTTC. It translates to CASAGGSSSGQYF. The full variable domain, with the rest looked up from reference TRBV7-6 and TRBJ2-7, is GAGVSQSPRYKVTKRGQDVALRCDPISGHVSLYWYRQALGQGPEFLTYFNYEAQQDKSGLPNDRFSAERPEGSISTLTIQRTEQRDSAMYRCASAGGSSSGQYFGPGTRLTVT.